Listed below are T cell receptor beta chains from one sample, sequenced in a study of shared clonotypes between healthy human individuals. Some clones are missing from TCRdb's copy, which holds only in-frame ones; the method was immunoSEQ multiplex PCR. The sample contains 550,000 to 700,000 clones, 55% to 85% of which appear only once. The sample was memory CD4+ T cells sorted from blood. The origin of the receptors is a woman aged 30 to 39 in good health. CDR3s include the opening cysteine and the closing phenylalanine or tryptophan. A D gene is named only where the DNA matches it firmly. Only some rows state a clone size, as once, few, many or a class for expanded clones.

V	size	D	J	DNA	CDR3
TRBV25-1	.	.	TRBJ1-1	TGTGCCAGCAGTGATGCGGGGGGAGCTTTCTTT	CASSDAGGAFF
TRBV15	.	.	TRBJ2-5	TGTGCCACCAGCAGAGATAGGACTGAGTGGGAGACCCAGTACTTC	CATSRDRTEWETQYF
TRBV19	.	.	TRBJ2-3	TGTGCCAGTAGTGTATTCGTGGGCCGTGTCACAGATACGCAGTATTTT	CASSVFVGRVTDTQYF
TRBV29-1	.	.	TRBJ2-3	TGCAGCGGCCGGGGCGGGGAGGATACGCAGTATTTT	CSGRGGEDTQYF
TRBV4-1	few	.	TRBJ1-2	TGCGCCAGCAGCCAAGAAACTCCCTCCGCCTTC	CASSQETPSAF
TRBV5-1	.	.	TRBJ2-3	TGCGCCAGCAGCTCGGGAGGGGGCCGGACAGATACGCAGTATTTT	CASSSGGGRTDTQYF
TRBV10-3	.	.	TRBJ2-3	TGTGCCACCGCGGCCGCAGGCTCCACAGATACGCAGTATTTT	CATAAAGSTDTQYF
TRBV9	.	.	TRBJ1-5	TGTGCCAGCAGCGTAGTGGATGGGCAGGGCAATCAGCCCCAGCATTTT	CASSVVDGQGNQPQHF
TRBV27	few	.	TRBJ2-2	TGTGCCAGCAGTTTGGGAGACACCGGGGAGCTGTTTTTT	CASSLGDTGELFF
TRBV28	.	TRBD1	TRBJ1-3	TGTGCCAGCAGTTTTCTCTATGGGACAGGGGTTGGAAACACCATATATTTT	CASSFLYGTGVGNTIYF
TRBV7-3	.	TRBD2	TRBJ2-1	TGTGCCAGCAGCTCTAACACGGGAGGATTTGATGAGCAGTTCTTC	CASSSNTGGFDEQFF
TRBV28	.	.	TRBJ1-3	TGTGCCAGCAGTTTGGAGGTGGGGGCCGGAAACACCATATATTTT	CASSLEVGAGNTIYF
TRBV11-2	.	TRBD1	TRBJ2-2	TGTGCCAGCAGCACCGACAGGGTGGGCACCGGGGAGCTGTTTTTT	CASSTDRVGTGELFF
TRBV29-1	.	TRBD2	TRBJ2-1	TGCAGCCTGGGGCAGCGGGAGGGTTATGAGCAGTTCTTC	CSLGQREGYEQFF
TRBV30	few	.	TRBJ1-5	TGTGCCTGGAGCCACCCCCCCGGGTCCAATCAGCCCCAGCATTTT	CAWSHPPGSNQPQHF
TRBV5-8	.	.	TRBJ1-5	TGTGCCAGCAGCCCTGGGGGTGCCCATCAGCCCCAGCATTTT	CASSPGGAHQPQHF
TRBV29-1	.	.	TRBJ2-3	TGCAGCCACCACGGAGATACGCAGTATTTT	CSHHGDTQYF
TRBV11-3	many	.	TRBJ2-3	TGTGCCAGCAGCGGGGGGAGCCCAGATACGCAGTATTTT	CASSGGSPDTQYF
TRBV28	once	TRBD1	TRBJ2-3	TGTGCCAGCAGTTTCCGTACGATCACAGGGGTTGGTTTCACAGATACGCAGTATTTT	CASSFRTITGVGFTDTQYF
TRBV2	.	TRBD1	TRBJ1-2	TGTGCCAGCAGTACAGGGGCTTCTAACTATGGCTACACCTTC	CASSTGASNYGYTF
TRBV28	.	TRBD1	TRBJ2-5	TGTGCCAGCAGTAGACAGGGGGCTACGGAGACCCAGTACTTC	CASSRQGATETQYF
TRBV21-1	.	.	TRBJ1-2	TGTGCCAGCAGCAGCGGTACGCGGGGGGGCTACACCTTC	CASSSGTRGGYTF
TRBV7-2	.	TRBD1	TRBJ1-1	TGTGCCAGCAGCAGGGGACAGGGCCCTTTTGAAGCTTTCTTT	CASSRGQGPFEAFF
TRBV20-1	.	.	TRBJ2-5	TGCAGTGCCCTGGGAGAGACCCAGTACTTC	CSALGETQYF
TRBV28	once	.	TRBJ1-4	TGTGCCAGCAGTCCCACTTCCAGGGTGATTGAAAAACTGTTTTTT	CASSPTSRVIEKLFF
TRBV18	.	.	TRBJ2-1	TGTGCCAGCTCACGACAGGCGAGCTCCTACAATGAGCAGTTCTTC	CASSRQASSYNEQFF